Listed below are T cell receptor beta chains from one sample, sequenced in a study of cytomegalovirus exposure and HLA in healthy donors. This table comes from immunoSEQ multiplex PCR, and its TCRdb copy is limited to in-frame clones, with some not included. The top ten clones hold over 1.5% of a sample with about 130,000 clones, over 50% of them seen once. Specimen: PBMCs. These receptors were obtained from a human donor in good health. The CDR3 runs from the conserved cysteine through the conserved F or W. The D gene is left open where the match is weak. A row's size may be missing; if present it is once, few, many or a size class.

clone_size	d_call	j_call	v_call	cdr3_nt	cdr3_aa
-	TRBD1	TRBJ2-7	TRBV2	TGTGCCAGCAGTGAAAGAGGACAGGGGTCCGAGCAGTACTTC	CASSERGQGSEQYF
-	TRBD2	TRBJ2-1	TRBV5-6	TGTGCCAGCAGCTTGTTTCTCGTAGCGGGTCCCAATGAGCAGTTCTTC	CASSLFLVAGPNEQFF
-	-	TRBJ1-1	TRBV6-6	TGTGCCAGCAGTTACAGGGGACAGAACACTGAAGCTTTCTTT	CASSYRGQNTEAFF
few	TRBD2	TRBJ2-2	TRBV10-3	TGTGCCATCAGTCGTACGGCGGGAGGGACTACCGGGGAGCTGTTTTTT	CAISRTAGGTTGELFF
-	TRBD2	TRBJ2-5	TRBV6-1	TGTGCCAGCAGCTCGGGACTAGCGAAAGAGACCCAGTACTTC	CASSSGLAKETQYF
-	-	TRBJ2-3	TRBV5-1	TGCGCCAGCAGCTATGGGGGGGCCGGCGCTCTAGATACGCAGTATTTT	CASSYGGAGALDTQYF
few	TRBD2	TRBJ2-1	TRBV7-3	TGTGCCAGCAGCGTAACTAGCGCACTCTACAATGAGCAGTTCTTC	CASSVTSALYNEQFF
-	TRBD2	TRBJ2-3	TRBV19	TGTGCCAGACCTAGCGGGAGATCGGATACGCAGTATTTT	CARPSGRSDTQYF
-	-	TRBJ1-5	TRBV11-3	TGTGCCAGCAGCTATGGCCTGACAGGTACTAATCAGCCCCAGCATTTT	CASSYGLTGTNQPQHF
-	TRBD1	TRBJ2-7	TRBV7-9	TGTGCCAGCAGCTTAGCGGCCTCCGGGACAGGGACGGACGAGCAGTACTTC	CASSLAASGTGTDEQYF
-	-	TRBJ1-2	TRBV7-9	TGTGCCAGCAGCTTAGAGGTCCAGGTTAACTATGGCTACACCTTC	CASSLEVQVNYGYTF
-	-	TRBJ1-1	TRBV20-1	TGCAGTGCTAGAGCCCCGACTGAAGCTTTCTTT	CSARAPTEAFF
-	-	TRBJ2-2	TRBV10-3	TGTGCCATCAGTGAAGGACAGGAGGGAACCGGGGAGCTGTTTTTT	CAISEGQEGTGELFF
-	TRBD1	TRBJ2-3	TRBV7-2	TGTGCCAGCAGCTTGGACAGGGGCACAGATACGCAGTATTTT	CASSLDRGTDTQYF
-	-	TRBJ2-5	TRBV5-6	TGTGCCAGCAGCTTGGTTAAGTTGGCCAGACAAGAGACCCAGTACTTC	CASSLVKLARQETQYF
-	TRBD1	TRBJ1-1	TRBV6-5	TGTGCCAGCAGTTACTCCGAGACAGGGGGGACTGAAGCTTTCTTT	CASSYSETGGTEAFF
-	TRBD2	TRBJ2-5	TRBV27	TGTGCCAGCAGTTTAACTGGGACTAGCGGGAGTACGTACGTTGAGTACTTC	CASSLTGTSGSTYVEYF
-	-	TRBJ2-3	TRBV5-6	TGTGCCAGCAGCTTGAGAGGCCGGCCTATTACAGATACGCAGTATTTT	CASSLRGRPITDTQYF
-	-	TRBJ2-6	TRBV10-3	TGTGCCATCAGTGATGTCGTCGGAGCCGAAGTACGGGGGGCCAACGTCCTGACTTTC	CAISDVVGAEVRGANVLTF
once	-	TRBJ2-7	TRBV18	TGTGCCAGCTCACTCAAGGGAACTAGCTTTTACGAGCAGTACTTC	CASSLKGTSFYEQYF
few	-	TRBJ2-1	TRBV9	TGTGCCAGCAGCGCAGAGACAGCCCACAATGAGCAGTTCTTC	CASSAETAHNEQFF
-	-	TRBJ2-7	TRBV5-6	TGTGCCAGCAGCTTGGTGGCCGGACAGGAGCAGTACTTC	CASSLVAGQEQYF
-	-	TRBJ2-1	TRBV7-9	TGTGCCAGCAGCTTTATCAAGGGGTCCTACAATGAGCAGTTCTTC	CASSFIKGSYNEQFF
-	TRBD1	TRBJ2-1	TRBV5-1	TGCGCCAGCCTTTACGGGACAGAGAGCTCCTACAATGAGCAGTTCTTC	CASLYGTESSYNEQFF
-	-	TRBJ2-5	TRBV5-4	TGTGCCAGCAGCGTCCAGACAGGCCAAGAGACCCAGTACTTC	CASSVQTGQETQYF
few	TRBD2	TRBJ2-3	TRBV19	TGTGCCAGTATCGGGACTAGTCACGATGAGGACCAGAGCACAGATACGCAGTATTTT	CASIGTSHDEDQSTDTQYF